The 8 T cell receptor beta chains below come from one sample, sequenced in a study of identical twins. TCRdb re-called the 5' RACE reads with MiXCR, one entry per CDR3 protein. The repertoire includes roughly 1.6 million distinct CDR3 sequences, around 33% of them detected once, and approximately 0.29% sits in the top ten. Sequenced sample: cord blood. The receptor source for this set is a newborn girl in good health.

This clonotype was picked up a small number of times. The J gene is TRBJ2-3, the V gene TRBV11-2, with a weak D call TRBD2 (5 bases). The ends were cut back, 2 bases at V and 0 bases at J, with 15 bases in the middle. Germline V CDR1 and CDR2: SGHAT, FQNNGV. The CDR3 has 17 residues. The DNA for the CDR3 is TGTGCCAGCAGCTTATGGACTCAAGACCCTAGCACAGATACGCAGTATTTT. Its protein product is CASSLWTQDPSTDTQYF. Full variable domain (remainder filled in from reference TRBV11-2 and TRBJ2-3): EAGVAQSPRYKIIEKRQSVAFWCNPISGHATLYWYQQILGQGPKLLIQFQNNGVVDDSQLPKDRFSAERLKGVDSTLKIQPAKLEDSAVYLCASSLWTQDPSTDTQYFGPGTRLTVL.

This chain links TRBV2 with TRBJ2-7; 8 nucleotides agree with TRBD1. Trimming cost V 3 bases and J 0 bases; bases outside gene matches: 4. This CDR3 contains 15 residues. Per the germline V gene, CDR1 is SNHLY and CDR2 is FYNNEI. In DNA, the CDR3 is TGTGCCAGCAGTGACAGGGGGCCCCCCTCCTACGAGCAGTACTTC. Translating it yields CASSDRGPPSYEQYF.

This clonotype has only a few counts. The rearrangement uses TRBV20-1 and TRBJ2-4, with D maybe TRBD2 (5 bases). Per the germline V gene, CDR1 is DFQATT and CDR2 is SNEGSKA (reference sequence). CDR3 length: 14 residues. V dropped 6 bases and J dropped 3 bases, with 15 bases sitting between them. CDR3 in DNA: TGCAGTGCCACGGGAAGGGTTAGCAAAAACATTCAGTACTTC. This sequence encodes CSATGRVSKNIQYF.

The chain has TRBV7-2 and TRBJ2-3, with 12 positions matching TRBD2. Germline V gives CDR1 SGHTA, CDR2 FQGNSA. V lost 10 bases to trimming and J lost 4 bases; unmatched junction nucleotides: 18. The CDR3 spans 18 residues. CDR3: CANTKTSGRHRSSDTQYF. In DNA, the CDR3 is TGTGCCAACACTAAGACTAGCGGGAGACACCGATCGTCAGATACGCAGTATTTT.

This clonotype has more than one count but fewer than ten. The CDR3 protein is CASSRGGSFCNEQFF. In DNA, the CDR3 is TGTGCCAGCAGCCGCGGGGGTTCCTTTTGCAATGAGCAGTTCTTC. J is TRBJ2-1 and V is TRBV12-3 or TRBV12-4, with 7 bases lining up with TRBD2. The CDR3 is 15 residues long. Unmatched junction bases numbered 11, after V lost 6 bases and J lost 6 bases.

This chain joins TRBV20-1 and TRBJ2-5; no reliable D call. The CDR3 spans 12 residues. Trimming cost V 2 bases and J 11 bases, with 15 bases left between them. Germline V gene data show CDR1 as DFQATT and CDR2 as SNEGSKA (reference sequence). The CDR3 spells CSARLGIYGQYF. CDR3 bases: TGCAGTGCTAGACTAGGTATCTATGGGCAGTACTTC.

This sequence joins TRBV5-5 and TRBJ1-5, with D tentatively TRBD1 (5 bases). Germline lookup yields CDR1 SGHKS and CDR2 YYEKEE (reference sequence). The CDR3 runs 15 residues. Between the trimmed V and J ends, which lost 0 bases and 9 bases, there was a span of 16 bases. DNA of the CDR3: TGTGCCAGCAGCTTGGCTGGTAGGGACTCACGGCCCCAGCATTTT. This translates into CASSLAGRDSRPQHF.

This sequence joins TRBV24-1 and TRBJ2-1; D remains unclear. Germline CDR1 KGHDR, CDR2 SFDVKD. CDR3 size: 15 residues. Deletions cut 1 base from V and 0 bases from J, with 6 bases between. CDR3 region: CATSDFAGSYNEQFF. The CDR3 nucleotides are TGTGCCACCAGTGATTTCGCAGGCTCCTACAATGAGCAGTTCTTC.